These 15 T cell receptor beta chains were all obtained from the same sample, sequenced in a study of T-cell memory formation after mild COVID-19. TCRdb reprocessed the 5' RACE reads via MiXCR and lists one record per CDR3 protein. The repertoire holds under 300,000 distinct CDR3 sequences, with 15% to 20% as singletons. Material: PBMCs or a T cell subset sorted from them (not recorded which). The source of these receptors is a man younger than 30 who had mild COVID-19 (a few samples of this study predate the infection). Cell type and time point are not known.

The chain couples TRBV5-1 to TRBJ1-1, with no clear D. Germline loops: CDR1 SGHRS, CDR2 YFSETQ. V dropped 0 bases and J dropped 5 bases, with 8 bases sitting between them. CDR3 size: 13 residues. Here the CDR3 DNA reads TGCGCCAGCAGCTTGGTGTGGGAAACTGAAGCTTTCTTT. Translating it yields CASSLVWETEAFF.

The genes are TRBV5-1 and TRBJ2-3; unclear D gene. The CDR3 runs 15 residues. Germline loops: CDR1 SGHRS, CDR2 YFSETQ. V lost 0 bases to trimming and J lost 3 bases, with 11 bases between them. CDR3: CASSLAAYGTDTQYF. The CDR3 DNA reads as TGCGCCAGCAGCTTGGCTGCATACGGGACAGATACGCAGTATTTT.

The genes are TRBV6-2 or TRBV6-3 and TRBJ2-7, with D perhaps TRBD2 (5 bases). The CDR3 contains 15 residues. In germline, CDR1 is MNHEY, CDR2 SVGEGT. The V and J ends lost 4 bases and 3 bases respectively, with 16 bases between them. The CDR3, as DNA: TGTGCCAGCAGTTCCTATCTACAAGGGAGCTACGAGCAGTACTTC. This codes for CASSSYLQGSYEQYF.

This clonotype appeared many times. The chain couples TRBV5-1 to TRBJ2-3; TRBD2 is a possible D gene (5 bases). Germline CDR1 SGHRS, CDR2 YFSETQ. This CDR3 spans 15 amino acids. Trimming shortened V by 2 bases and J by 6 bases, and 16 bases separated the two germline ends. In nucleotides, the CDR3 is TGCGCCAGCAGCTTTGAGGGAAGAAGGGTTGATACGCAGTATTTT. Amino acids: CASSFEGRRVDTQYF. The complete variable domain, with remaining parts taken from reference TRBV5-1 and TRBJ2-3, reads KAGVTQTPRYLIKTRGQQVTLSCSPISGHRSVSWYQQTPGQGLQFLFEYFSETQRNKGNFPGRFSGRQFSNSRSEMNVSTLELGDSALYLCASSFEGRRVDTQYFGPGTRLTVL.

CDR3 region: CASSNSWMTDRAYNEQFF. The CDR3 nucleotides read TGTGCCAGCAGCAACAGTTGGATGACGGACAGGGCCTACAATGAGCAGTTCTTC. This chain connects TRBV11-2 to TRBJ2-1; 8 bases align to TRBD1. The V and J ends lost 5 bases and 2 bases, in that order; junction bases with no gene match: 14. The CDR3 has 18 amino acids. The V gene's germline CDR1 is SGHAT and CDR2 FQNNGV.

This chain connects TRBV12-3 or TRBV12-4 to TRBJ2-1; 12 bases fit TRBD2. V trimming: 8 bases; J trimming: 5 bases; junction bases outside the gene matches: 7. This CDR3 comprises 15 residues. CDR3 region: CASGLTSGGHNEQFF. CDR3 coding DNA: TGTGCCAGCGGGTTAACTAGCGGGGGGCACAATGAGCAGTTCTTC.

The chain uses TRBV4-1 and TRBJ1-1, with TRBD1 as a possible D gene (6 bases). V was cut by 0 bases and J by 7 bases, with 21 bases left in between. This CDR3 is 17 amino acids long. Germline V lookup: CDR1 MGHRA, CDR2 YSYEKL. CDR3 amino acids: CASSQEGGPGRPGEAFF. CDR3 in DNA: TGCGCCAGCAGCCAAGAAGGGGGGCCGGGCAGGCCCGGTGAAGCTTTCTTT.

This chain joins TRBV7-2 and TRBJ2-2; the D gene is possibly TRBD2 (5 bases). Trimming shortened V by 5 bases and J by 5 bases, and 12 bases separated the two germline ends. CDR3 length: 14 amino acids. Germline lookup yields CDR1 SGHTA and CDR2 FQGNSA. The CDR3 sequence is CASSPTRRTGELFF. The CDR3 DNA reads TGTGCCAGCAGCCCAACCAGGAGGACCGGGGAGCTGTTTTTT.

Only a few counts were recorded for this clonotype. The chain couples TRBV30 to TRBJ2-7, with D possibly being TRBD1 (5 bases). Per germline, CDR1 GTSNPN and CDR2 SVGIG (reference sequence). V lost 3 bases, J lost 3 bases, and 9 bases lay in between. CDR3 length equals 12 residues. DNA of the CDR3: TGTGCCTGGAGCCCAGGGTTCTACGAGCAGTACTTC. As protein: CAWSPGFYEQYF.

The table lists this clonotype with many counts. This sequence joins TRBV18 and TRBJ2-7; D gene ambiguous. CDR1 and CDR2 from the germline V gene are KGHSH and LQKENI. The CDR3 sequence is 13 residues long. V was shortened by 3 bases and J by 4 bases, with 10 bases between the two germline ends. DNA of the CDR3: TGTGCCAGCTCACCTCGCTACAATTACGAGCAGTACGTC. Amino acid sequence: CASSPRYNYEQYV.

The table lists this clonotype with a few counts. V usage is TRBV18 and J usage is TRBJ2-1; 8 bases map to TRBD1. Germline values: CDR1 KGHSH, CDR2 LQKENI. The CDR3 contains 15 residues. V shed 6 bases and J 1 base; nucleotides not matched to a gene: 5. The chain's CDR3 is CASSLQGGSYNEQFF. The CDR3 coding sequence is TGTGCCAGCTCCCTACAGGGGGGTTCCTACAATGAGCAGTTCTTC.

This clonotype was seen a few times. This chain joins TRBV7-9 and TRBJ2-5; D assignment may be TRBD1 or TRBD2 (5 bases each). Trimming shortened V by 2 bases and J by 3 bases, and 13 bases separated the two germline ends. Germline V lookup: CDR1 SEHNR, CDR2 FQNEAQ (reference sequence). The CDR3 is 15 amino acids. In nucleotides, the CDR3 is TGTGCCAGCAGCTTATGGGGCGCCGGGGAAGAGACCCAGTACTTC. This encodes CASSLWGAGEETQYF.

V gene TRBV20-1 combines with J gene TRBJ2-3, with D perhaps being TRBD1 or TRBD2 (5 bases each). The V and J ends lost 4 bases and 1 base respectively, with 12 bases between them. The CDR3 consists of 14 residues. Germline V gene lookup returns CDR1 DFQATT and CDR2 SNEGSKA (reference sequence). CDR3 in amino acids: CSATGTLGTDTQYF. The DNA for the CDR3 is TGCAGTGCTACCGGGACGCTAGGCACAGATACGCAGTATTTT.

The chain uses TRBV12-3 or TRBV12-4 and TRBJ1-1, with 8 bases lining up with TRBD1. The CDR3 runs to 16 residues. V gave up 6 bases and J gave up 3 bases; unmatched junction bases: 12. CDR3 sequence: CASRPVTGVGDTEAFF. The DNA for the CDR3 is TGTGCCAGCAGACCGGTGACAGGGGTGGGGGACACTGAAGCTTTCTTT.

Of note for this clonotype: At one boundary the junction diverges from the germline segment, which might be a read error. The rearrangement joins TRBV5-1 to TRBJ1-1; D is unresolved. CDR1 and CDR2 from the germline V gene are SGHRS and YFSETQ. The CDR3 extends over 13 amino acids. The CDR3 nucleotides read TGCGCCAGCATCTTGATCCCTGACACTGAAGCTTTCTTT. The encoded protein is CASILIPDTEAFF.